This T cell receptor beta chain was found in a study of identical twins. General observations from the study: Memory repertoires showed no such pattern, whereas abundant cord blood beta clonotypes carried fewer insertions. The authors noted that invariant MAIT and iNKT cells could partly confound zero-insertion analyses. Where out-of-frame alpha sequences were twin-shared, they showed excess low generation probability.

V was trimmed by 3 bases and J by 4 bases, leaving 7 bases between them. This CDR3 spans 13 amino acids. CDR1 SGHAT and CDR2 FQNNGV come from the germline V gene. This clonotype was seen only a few times. Its antigen is undetermined. TCRdb re-derived calls from the 5' RACE reads in MiXCR, one entry per CDR3 protein. The data show around 500,000 distinct CDR3 sequences, 11% to 15% seen once. This sample also appeared in a second study, on yellow fever vaccine responses in identical twins.

This receptor was identified in a young woman in good health. The chain combines TRBV11-2 with TRBJ2-1, with a tentative D call TRBD1 (5 bases). The specimen sequenced was CD4+ T cells sorted from blood. The CDR3 loop is CASSFRQYNEQFF. The CDR3 DNA follows: TGTGCCAGCAGCTTTCGACAGTACAATGAGCAGTTCTTC.